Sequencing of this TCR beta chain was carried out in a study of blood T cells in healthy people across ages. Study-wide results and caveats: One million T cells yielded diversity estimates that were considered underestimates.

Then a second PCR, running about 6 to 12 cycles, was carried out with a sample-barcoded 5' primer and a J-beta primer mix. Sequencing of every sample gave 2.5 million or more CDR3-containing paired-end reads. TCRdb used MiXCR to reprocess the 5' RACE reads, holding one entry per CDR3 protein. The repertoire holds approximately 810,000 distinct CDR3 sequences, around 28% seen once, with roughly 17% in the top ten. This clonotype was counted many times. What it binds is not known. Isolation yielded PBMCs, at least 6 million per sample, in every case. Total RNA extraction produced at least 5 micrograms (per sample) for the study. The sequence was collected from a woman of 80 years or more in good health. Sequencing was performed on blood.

The CDR3 loop is CASSNTASGGGFSYEQYF. DNA of the CDR3: TGTGCCAGCAGCAACACTGCTAGCGGGGGCGGTTTTTCCTACGAGCAGTACTTC. The chain is built from TRBV21-1 and TRBJ2-7; TRBD2 reflects the table's D call only, with no check against the DNA. TRBV21-1 is a pseudogene locus. This CDR3 comprises 18 residues.